This T cell receptor beta chain was identified during a study of patients and donors after allogeneic stem cell transplantation. TCRdb processed the RT-PCR reads anew with MiXCR; each CDR3 protein has one entry. The table includes about a million distinct CDR3 sequences, roughly 17% detected once. The sample holds many counts of this clonotype. The CDR3 totals 14 residues. Germline-derived CDR1 and CDR2 are SGHRS and YFSETQ. The germline V and J ends were trimmed by 1 base and 0 bases, with 7 bases remaining between them. The chain employs TRBV5-1 and TRBJ1-1; no clear D. The sequencing input was blood, either unsorted or a sorted T cell fraction (not recorded which). This sequence was found in a human donor who was either an allogeneic HSCT recipient or a stem cell or donor lymphocyte infusion donor (not recorded which). It is not recorded whose cells these are; they may come from a transplant donor. The chain's CDR3 is CASSLSQMNTEAFF. As DNA, the CDR3 is TGCGCCAGCAGCTTGAGTCAGATGAACACTGAAGCTTTCTTT. Based on the CDR3 plus reference TRBV5-1 and TRBJ1-1, the full variable domain is KAGVTQTPRYLIKTRGQQVTLSCSPISGHRSVSWYQQTPGQGLQFLFEYFSETQRNKGNFPGRFSGRQFSNSRSEMNVSTLELGDSALYLCASSLSQMNTEAFFGQGTRLTVV.